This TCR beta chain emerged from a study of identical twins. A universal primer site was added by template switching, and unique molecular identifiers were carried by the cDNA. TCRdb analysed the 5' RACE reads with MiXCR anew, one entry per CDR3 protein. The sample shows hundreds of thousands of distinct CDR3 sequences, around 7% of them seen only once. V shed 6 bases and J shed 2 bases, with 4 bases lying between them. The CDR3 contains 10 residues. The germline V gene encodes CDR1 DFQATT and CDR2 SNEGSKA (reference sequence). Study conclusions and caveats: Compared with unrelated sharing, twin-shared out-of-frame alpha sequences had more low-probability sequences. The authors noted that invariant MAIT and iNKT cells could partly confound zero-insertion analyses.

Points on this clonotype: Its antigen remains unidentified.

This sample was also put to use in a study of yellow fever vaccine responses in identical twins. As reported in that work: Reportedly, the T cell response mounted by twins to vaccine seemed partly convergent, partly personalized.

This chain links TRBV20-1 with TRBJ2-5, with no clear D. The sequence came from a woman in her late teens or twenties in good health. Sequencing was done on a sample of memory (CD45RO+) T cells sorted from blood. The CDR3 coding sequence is TGCAGTGCGGAACAAGAGACCCAGTACTTC. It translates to CSAEQETQYF.